This passage covers 6 T cell receptor beta chains from one sample sequenced in a study of Ad26.COV2.S vaccination and SARS-CoV-2 variants. The data were produced by immunoSEQ multiplex PCR, yet TCRdb's version contains in-frame clones alone and is incomplete. The sample contains some 39,000 clones, roughly 80% of which appear only once. The specimen was peripheral blood, collected after recovery from COVID-19. The source is a human donor who had recovered from COVID-19.

The rearrangement joins TRBV5-8 to TRBJ1-2, with D maybe TRBD1 (5 bases). Looked up from germline, CDR1 is SGHTS and CDR2 is YDEGEE. V was shortened by 4 bases and J by 8 bases, with 12 bases between the two germline ends. The CDR3 consists of 12 residues. As DNA, the CDR3 is TGTGCCAGCAGCCTCGGGACTAGAGGCTACACCTTC. Amino acid sequence: CASSLGTRGYTF.

This sequence joins TRBV10-3 and TRBJ1-2; D is undetermined. The CDR3 consists of 12 residues. V lost 2 bases and J lost 7, with 8 bases in between. Germline CDR1 ENHRY, CDR2 SYGVKD. The CDR3 here is CAISEGRRGYTF. CDR3 sequence (DNA): TGTGCCATCAGTGAGGGGCGGCGTGGCTACACCTTC.

This clone appeared a single time. The chain links TRBV10-3 to TRBJ1-2, with D tentatively TRBD1 (5 bases). In germline, CDR1 is ENHRY, CDR2 SYGVKD. There are 13 residues in the CDR3. V was clipped by 7 bases and J by 3 bases, with 12 bases between them. In nucleotides, the CDR3 is TGTGCCATCACACCGGGACTGGACTATGGCTACACCTTC. Its translation is CAITPGLDYGYTF.

The chain has TRBV5-1 and TRBJ2-3; 12 nucleotides line up with TRBD2. The CDR3 extends over 18 amino acids. The V segment lost 4 bases and the J segment 2 bases; nucleotides outside the gene matches: 11. The germline gives CDR1 SGHRS, CDR2 YFSETQ. The CDR3 spells CASSRVLAGGPSTDTQYF. In nucleotides, the CDR3 is TGCGCCAGCAGCAGGGTTCTAGCGGGAGGGCCCTCCACAGATACGCAGTATTTT.

J is TRBJ1-2 and V is TRBV10-3; D perhaps matches TRBD1 (6 bases). The CDR3 is 12 amino acids. The V gene lost 2 bases and the J gene lost 8 bases, with 9 bases spanning the gap. Germline CDR1 ENHRY, CDR2 SYGVKD. The CDR3 DNA reads as TGTGCCATCAGTGAGCCAGGGGAAGGCTACACCTTC. This encodes CAISEPGEGYTF.

The genes are TRBV2 and TRBJ1-1; D perhaps matches TRBD1 (5 bases). Between the trimmed V and J ends, which lost 8 bases and 0 bases, there was a span of 10 bases. Germline V gene sequence: CDR1 SNHLY, CDR2 FYNNEI. This CDR3 spans 13 amino acids. The CDR3 sequence is CASLGDMNTEAFF. The CDR3 bases are TGTGCCAGCCTGGGGGATATGAACACTGAAGCTTTCTTT.